The clone carrying this TCR beta chain was observed many times. The CDR3 is made up of 15 amino acids. Germline CDR1 is SGHVS and CDR2 is FNYEAQ. V lost 8 bases and J lost 3; bases outside the gene matches: 9. The data originate from a study of T cells in Graves' hyperthyroidism and ophthalmopathy. Researchers took RNA transcripts and amplified the TCR beta CDR3 regions from them. HTBI primers were the set used in a first-round RT-PCR of the TCR CDR3. TCRdb redid the calling of the multiplex PCR reads with MiXCR, one entry per CDR3 protein. The table records roughly 350,000 distinct CDR3 sequences, approximately 15% of them present only once.

This sequence originates from a woman in her 30s with Graves' hyperthyroidism. The sample consisted of blood. The chain combines TRBV7-6 with TRBJ2-3; 9 nucleotides agree with TRBD1. The CDR3 protein is CASGSRDRVTDTQYF. As DNA, the CDR3 is TGTGCCAGCGGATCGCGGGACAGGGTTACAGATACGCAGTATTTT.